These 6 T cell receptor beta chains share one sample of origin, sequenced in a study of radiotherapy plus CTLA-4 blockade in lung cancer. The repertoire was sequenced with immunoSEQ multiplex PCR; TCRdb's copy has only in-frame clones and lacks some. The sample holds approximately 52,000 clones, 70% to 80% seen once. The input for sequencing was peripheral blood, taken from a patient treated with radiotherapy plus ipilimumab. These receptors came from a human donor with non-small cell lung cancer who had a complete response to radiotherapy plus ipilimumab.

The CDR3 loop reads CASSLDARGQPQHF. The CDR3 DNA follows: TGCGCCAGCAGCTTGGATGCTCGAGGTCAGCCCCAGCATTTT. The V call is TRBV5-1, the J call TRBJ1-5; D call uncertain. CDR3 size: 14 residues. Germline lookup yields CDR1 SGHRS and CDR2 YFSETQ. The V end was cut by 0 bases, the J end by 6 bases, with 10 bases between.

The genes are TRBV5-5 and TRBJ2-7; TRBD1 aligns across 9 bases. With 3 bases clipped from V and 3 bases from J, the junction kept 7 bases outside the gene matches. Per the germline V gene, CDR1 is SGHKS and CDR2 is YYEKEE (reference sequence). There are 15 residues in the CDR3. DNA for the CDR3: TGTGCCAGCAGCTCAACGGGACAGGGCAACTACGAGCAGTACGTC. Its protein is CASSSTGQGNYEQYV.

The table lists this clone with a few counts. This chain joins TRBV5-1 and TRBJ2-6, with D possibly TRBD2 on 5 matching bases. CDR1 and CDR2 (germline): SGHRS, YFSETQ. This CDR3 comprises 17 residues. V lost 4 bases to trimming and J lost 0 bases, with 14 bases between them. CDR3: CASSREGRSSGANVLTF. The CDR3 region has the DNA TGCGCCAGCAGCCGCGAGGGCAGAAGCTCTGGGGCCAACGTCCTGACTTTC.

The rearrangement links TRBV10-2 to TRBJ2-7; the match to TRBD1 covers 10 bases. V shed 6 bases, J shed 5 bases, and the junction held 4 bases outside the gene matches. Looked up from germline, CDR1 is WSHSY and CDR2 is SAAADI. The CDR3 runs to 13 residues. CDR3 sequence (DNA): TGCGCCAGCAGCGGGACAGGGGTAGACGAGCAGTACTTC. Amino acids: CASSGTGVDEQYF.

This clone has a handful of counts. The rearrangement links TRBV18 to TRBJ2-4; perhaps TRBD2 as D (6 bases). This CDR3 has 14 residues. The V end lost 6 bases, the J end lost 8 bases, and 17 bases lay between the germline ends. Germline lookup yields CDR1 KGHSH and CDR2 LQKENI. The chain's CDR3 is CASSPTRGGDIQYF. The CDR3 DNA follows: TGTGCCAGCTCGCCTACTAGAGGAGGGGACATTCAGTACTTC.

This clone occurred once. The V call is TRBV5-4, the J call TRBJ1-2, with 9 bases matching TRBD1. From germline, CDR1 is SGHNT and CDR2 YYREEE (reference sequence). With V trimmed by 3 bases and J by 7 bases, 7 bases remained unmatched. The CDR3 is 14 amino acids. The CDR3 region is CASSYPTGGFGYTF. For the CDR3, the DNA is TGTGCCAGCAGCTATCCGACAGGGGGTTTTGGCTACACCTTC.